The 3 T cell receptor beta chains in this list originate from one sample, sequenced in a study of PD-L1 blockade in urothelial cancer (dated by TCRdb to 2015 to 2018). To prepare the library, the immunoSEQ multiplex PCR assay was applied. Sourced from immuneACCESS, this table was stored by TCRdb with only in-frame sequences that have V and J called. A share of the clones is absent; for the studies checked, an unresolved V gene accounts for under half, and the remainder has no known explanation. The sample table shows approximately 88,000 clones, and 80% to 85% are seen once. The top ten clones comprise roughly 2% of the sample. Per the publication, the time point label means: pretreatment peripheral blood. Sequenced material: PBMCs, taken around atezolizumab (anti-PD-L1) treatment. These receptors all stem from a man aged 60-69 years with urothelial cancer.

This rearrangement joins TRBV6-1 to TRBJ1-6; D unclear. CDR3 size: 13 residues. V lost 4 bases, J lost 6 bases, and 7 bases lay in between. Looked up from germline, CDR1 is MNHNS and CDR2 is SASEGT. CDR3 residues: CASSGALNSPLHF. CDR3 nucleotide sequence: TGTGCCAGCAGTGGGGCCCTTAATTCACCCCTCCACTTT.

This chain uses TRBV7-2 with TRBJ2-5, with 9 bases fitting TRBD1. Germline-derived CDR1 and CDR2 are SGHTA and FQGNSA. J gave up 4 bases and V 5 bases, and 8 bases lay outside the gene matches. The CDR3 consists of 15 residues. The CDR3 DNA is TGTGCCAGCAGCAGAGGACAGGGGCCGGGAGAGACCCAGTACTTC. It codes for CASSRGQGPGETQYF.

Details on this clone: The junction departs from germline at one end; a sequencing error may be responsible. The CDR3 loop is CATSRASSSNEQFF. DNA for the CDR3: TGTGCCACCAGCAGAGCCAGTTCCTCCAATGAGCAGTTCTTC. This chain connects TRBV15 to TRBJ2-1; D not certain. The CDR3 sequence is 14 residues long. Per the germline V gene, CDR1 is LNHNV and CDR2 is YYDKDF (reference sequence).